The 4 T cell receptor beta chains presented below share a single source sample, sequenced in a study of T cells expressing NK-cell markers. TCRdb re-called the 5' RACE reads and shows each CDR3 protein once, DNA omitted. Its clone listing holds over 250,000 distinct CDR3 sequences. The sample consisted of blood T cells: a sorted CD56 or NKG2C T cell subset, CD4+ or CD8+ T cells, or bulk PBMC T cells (not recorded which). The receptor source for this set is a woman between 18 and 70 years old in good health.

The chain has TRBV7-2 and TRBJ2-1; no DNA is available, so the TRBD2 call from TCRdb remains unchecked. In germline, CDR1 is SGHTA, CDR2 FQGNSA. This CDR3 region has 15 residues. The CDR3 region is CASSILAGGYNEQFF.

The chain links TRBV11-1 to TRBJ2-3; TCRdb outputs TRBD2, but without DNA this stays unchecked. The CDR3 length is 16 residues. Germline CDR1 and CDR2: SGHAT and FQDESV (reference sequence). Here the CDR3 reads CASSSSGTRRTDTQYF. Full variable domain (missing parts from reference TRBV11-1 and TRBJ2-3): EAEVAQSPRYKITEKSQAVAFWCDPISGHATLYWYRQILGQGPELLVQFQDESVVDDSQLPKDRFSAERLKGVDSTLKIQPAELGDSAMYLCASSSSGTRRTDTQYFGPGTRLTVL.

The V and J genes are TRBV12-3 or TRBV12-4 and TRBJ2-4; as DNA is missing, the TRBD1 call by TCRdb cannot be tested. There are 15 residues in the CDR3. This chain's CDR3 is CASSLGGGVKNIQYF.

The V gene is TRBV20-1, the J gene TRBJ2-7. The CDR3 loop spans 13 amino acids. Germline CDR1 reads DFQATT; CDR2 reads SNEGSKA (reference sequence). The CDR3 sequence is CSAKNQQRYEQYF.